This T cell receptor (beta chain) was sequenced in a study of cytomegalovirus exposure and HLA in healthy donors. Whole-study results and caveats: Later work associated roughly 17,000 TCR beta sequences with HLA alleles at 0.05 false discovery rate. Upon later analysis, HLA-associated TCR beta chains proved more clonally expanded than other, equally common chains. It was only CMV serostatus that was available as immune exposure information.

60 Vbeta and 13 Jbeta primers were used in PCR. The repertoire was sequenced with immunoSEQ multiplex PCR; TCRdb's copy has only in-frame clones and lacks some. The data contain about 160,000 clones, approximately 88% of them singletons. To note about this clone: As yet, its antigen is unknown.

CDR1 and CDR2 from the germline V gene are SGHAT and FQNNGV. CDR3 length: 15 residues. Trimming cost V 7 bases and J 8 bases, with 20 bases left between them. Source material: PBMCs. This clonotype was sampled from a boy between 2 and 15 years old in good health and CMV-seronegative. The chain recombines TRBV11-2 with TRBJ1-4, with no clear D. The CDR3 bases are TGTGCCAGCACCCCCTTTATAGGGAGTGACGAAAAACTGTTTTTT. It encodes CASTPFIGSDEKLFF.